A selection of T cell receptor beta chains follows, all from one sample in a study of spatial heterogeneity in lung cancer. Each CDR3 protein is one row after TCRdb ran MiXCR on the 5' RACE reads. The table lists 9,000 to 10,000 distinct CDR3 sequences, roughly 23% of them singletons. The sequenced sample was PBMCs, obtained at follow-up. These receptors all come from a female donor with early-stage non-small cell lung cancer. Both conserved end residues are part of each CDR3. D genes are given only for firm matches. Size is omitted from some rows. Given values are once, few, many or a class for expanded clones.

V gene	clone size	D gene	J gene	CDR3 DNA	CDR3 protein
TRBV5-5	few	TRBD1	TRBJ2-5	TGTGCCAGCAGCTTGGCCCTGACAGGGGGCCAAGAGACCCAGTACTTC	CASSLALTGGQETQYF
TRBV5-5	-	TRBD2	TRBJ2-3	TGTGCCAGCAGCTTGGCTAGCGGGTTCACAGATACGCAGTATTTT	CASSLASGFTDTQYF
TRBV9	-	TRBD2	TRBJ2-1	TGTGCCAGCAGCCTTACTAGCGGTAACAATGAGCAGTTCTTC	CASSLTSGNNEQFF
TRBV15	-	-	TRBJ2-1	TGTGCCACCAGCAGAGATAGGCTAGATAATGAGCAGTTCTTC	CATSRDRLDNEQFF
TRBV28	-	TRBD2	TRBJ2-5	TGTGCCAGCAGTTCGGGGGGGGCTAAAGAGACCCAGTACTTC	CASSSGGAKETQYF
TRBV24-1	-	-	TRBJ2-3	TGTGCCACCAGTGATTCCCGAGGGACTGGGACCGATACGCAGTATTTT	CATSDSRGTGTDTQYF
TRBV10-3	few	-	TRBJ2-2	TGTGCCATCAGTGAGTCGGCTAGTCTTGCCGGGGAGCTGTTTTTT	CAISESASLAGELFF
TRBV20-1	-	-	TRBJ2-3	TGCGGTGCCAGACAAAGCACAGATACGCAGTATTTT	CGARQSTDTQYF
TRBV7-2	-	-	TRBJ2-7	TGTGCCAGCAGCCCTGGTGGGCCGCAGTACTTC	CASSPGGPQYF
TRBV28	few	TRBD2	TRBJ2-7	TGTGCCAGCAGCACTAGCGTGAGAGGCGAGCAGTACTTC	CASSTSVRGEQYF
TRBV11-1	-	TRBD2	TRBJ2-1	TGTGCCAGCAGGCCCGGGGGGCTAGCGGGGATGTACAATGAGCAGTTCTTC	CASRPGGLAGMYNEQFF
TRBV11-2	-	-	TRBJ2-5	TGTGCCAGCAGTCCTCTCGGGGTGACCGGGGAGACCCAGTACTTC	CASSPLGVTGETQYF
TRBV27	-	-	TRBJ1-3	TGTGCCAGCAGTTTATTCGCCCCTCCCGGCGAACGAAACACCATATATTTT	CASSLFAPPGERNTIYF
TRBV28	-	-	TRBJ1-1	TGTGCCAGCGCAACTCGTGGTGAAGCTTTCTTT	CASATRGEAFF
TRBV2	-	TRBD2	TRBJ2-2	TGTGCCAGCCGGCGGGAGGTGGGCACCGGGGAGCTGTTTTTT	CASRREVGTGELFF
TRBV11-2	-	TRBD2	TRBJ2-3	TGTGCCAGCAGCATGACCCTTAGGGCGGGAGAGAAAGATACGCAGTATTTT	CASSMTLRAGEKDTQYF
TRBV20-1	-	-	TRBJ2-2	TGCAGTGCTAGCCGGGGCAGCTCAACCGGGGAGCTGTTTTTT	CSASRGSSTGELFF
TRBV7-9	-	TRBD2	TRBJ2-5	TGTGCCAGCATGCTTCCAGCGGGAGGTGGAGAGACCCAGTACTTC	CASMLPAGGGETQYF
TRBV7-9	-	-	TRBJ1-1	TGTGCCAGCAGCGTCCTACAGGGACGAGTTACTGAAGCTTTCTTT	CASSVLQGRVTEAFF
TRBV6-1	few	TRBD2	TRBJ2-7	TGTGCCAGCAGTGATTCCGGACTAGCGGGTTACGAGCAGTACTTC	CASSDSGLAGYEQYF
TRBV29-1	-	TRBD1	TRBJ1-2	TGCAGCGTCCTATCTGACAGGGTGAGCGGCTACACCTTC	CSVLSDRVSGYTF
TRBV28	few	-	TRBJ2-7	TGTGCCAGCAGTTTAGGCCAGTCCTACGAGCAGTACTTC	CASSLGQSYEQYF
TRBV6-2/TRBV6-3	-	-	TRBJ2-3	TGTGCCAGCAGTTACCCCAGCACAGATACGCAGTATTTT	CASSYPSTDTQYF
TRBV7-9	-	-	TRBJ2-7	TGTGCCAGCAGCTTATCAAAGGGGTCCGGATCCTACGAGCAGTACTTC	CASSLSKGSGSYEQYF
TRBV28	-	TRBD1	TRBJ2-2	TGTGCCAGCAGATCCCCCGGGACAGGGAAAGCCGGGGAGCTGTTTTTT	CASRSPGTGKAGELFF